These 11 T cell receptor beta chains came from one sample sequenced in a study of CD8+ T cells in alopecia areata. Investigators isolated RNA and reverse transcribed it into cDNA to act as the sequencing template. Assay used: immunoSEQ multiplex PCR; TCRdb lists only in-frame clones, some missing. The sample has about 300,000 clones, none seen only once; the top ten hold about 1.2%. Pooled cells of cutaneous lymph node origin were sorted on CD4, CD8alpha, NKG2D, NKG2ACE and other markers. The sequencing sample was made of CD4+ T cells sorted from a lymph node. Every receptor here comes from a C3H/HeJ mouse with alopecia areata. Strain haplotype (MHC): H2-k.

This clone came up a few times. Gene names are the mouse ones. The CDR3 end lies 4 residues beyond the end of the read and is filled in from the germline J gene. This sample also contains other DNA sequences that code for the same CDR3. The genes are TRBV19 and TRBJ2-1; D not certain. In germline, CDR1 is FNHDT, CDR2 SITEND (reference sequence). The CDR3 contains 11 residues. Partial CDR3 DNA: TGTGCCAGCAGTATAGGGGCT. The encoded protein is CASSIGA. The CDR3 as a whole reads CASSIGAEQFF.

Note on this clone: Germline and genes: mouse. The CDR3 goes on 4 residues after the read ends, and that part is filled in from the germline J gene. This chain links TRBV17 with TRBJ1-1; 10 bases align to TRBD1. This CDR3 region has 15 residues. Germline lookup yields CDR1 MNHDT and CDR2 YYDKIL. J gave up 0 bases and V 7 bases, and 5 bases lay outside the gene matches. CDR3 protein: CASTRQGATNTEVFF. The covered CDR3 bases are TGTGCTAGCACCCGACAGGGGGCCACAAACACA.

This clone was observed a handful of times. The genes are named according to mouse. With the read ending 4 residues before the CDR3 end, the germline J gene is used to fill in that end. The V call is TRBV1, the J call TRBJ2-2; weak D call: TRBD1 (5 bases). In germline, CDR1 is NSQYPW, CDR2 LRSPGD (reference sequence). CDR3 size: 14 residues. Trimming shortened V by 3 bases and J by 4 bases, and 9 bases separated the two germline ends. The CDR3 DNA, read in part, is TGCACCTGCAGTGCGCAGGGCGTCACCGGG. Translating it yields CTCSAQGVTG. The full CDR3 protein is CTCSAQGVTGQLYF.

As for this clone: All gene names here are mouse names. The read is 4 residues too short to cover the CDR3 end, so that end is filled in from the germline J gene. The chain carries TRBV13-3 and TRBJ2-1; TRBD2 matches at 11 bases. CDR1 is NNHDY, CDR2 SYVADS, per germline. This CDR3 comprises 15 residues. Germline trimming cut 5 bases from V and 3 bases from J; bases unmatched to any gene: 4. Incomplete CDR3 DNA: TGTGCCAGCAGCCCCGGGACTGGGGGCTATGCT. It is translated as CASSPGTGGYA. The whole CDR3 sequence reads CASSPGTGGYAEQFF.

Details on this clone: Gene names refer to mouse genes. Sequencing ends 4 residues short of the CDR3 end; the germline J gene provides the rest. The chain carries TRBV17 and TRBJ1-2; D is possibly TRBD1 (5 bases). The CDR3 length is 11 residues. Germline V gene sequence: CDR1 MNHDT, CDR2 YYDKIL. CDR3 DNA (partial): TGTGCTAGCAGTAGAAGGGGC. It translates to CASSRRG. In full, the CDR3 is CASSRRGDYTF.

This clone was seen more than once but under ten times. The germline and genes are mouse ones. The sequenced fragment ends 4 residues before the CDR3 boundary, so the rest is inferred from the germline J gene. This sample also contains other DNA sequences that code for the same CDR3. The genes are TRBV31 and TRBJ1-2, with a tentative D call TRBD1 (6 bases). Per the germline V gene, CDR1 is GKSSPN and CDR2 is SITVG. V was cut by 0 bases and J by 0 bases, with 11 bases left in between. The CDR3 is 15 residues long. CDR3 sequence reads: CAWSLPTGANSDYTF. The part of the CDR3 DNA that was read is TGTGCCTGGAGTCTCCCGACAGGTGCAAACTCC.

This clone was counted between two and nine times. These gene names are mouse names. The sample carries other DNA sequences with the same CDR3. Incomplete CDR3 DNA: TGTGCCAGCAGCTACAGGGGAAGTGCAGAA. Translated: CASSYRGSAE. In full, the CDR3 is CASSYRGSAETLYF. The J gene is TRBJ2-3, the V gene TRBV4; tentatively, D is TRBD1 (6 bases). Read coverage stops 4 residues before the CDR3 terminus; the germline J gene supplies the remainder. The CDR3 has 14 amino acids. CDR1 is LGHDT and CDR2 is YNNKQL in the germline V gene (reference sequence). Trimming took off 3 bases at V and 0 bases at J, with 7 bases between the two ends.

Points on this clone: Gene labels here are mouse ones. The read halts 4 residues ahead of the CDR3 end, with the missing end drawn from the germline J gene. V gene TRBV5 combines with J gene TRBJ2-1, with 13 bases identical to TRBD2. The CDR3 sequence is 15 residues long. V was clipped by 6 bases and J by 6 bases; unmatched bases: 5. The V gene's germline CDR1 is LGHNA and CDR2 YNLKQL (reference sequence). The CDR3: CASRPGTGGVAEQFF. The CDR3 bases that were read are TGTGCCAGCAGACCCGGGACTGGGGGGGTTGCT.

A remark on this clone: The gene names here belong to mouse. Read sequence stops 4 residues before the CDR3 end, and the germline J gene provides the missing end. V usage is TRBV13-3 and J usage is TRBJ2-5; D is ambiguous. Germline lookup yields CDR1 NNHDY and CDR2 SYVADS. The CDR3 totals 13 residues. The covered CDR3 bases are TGTGCCAGCAGTGATCACAGTGGAGAC. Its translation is CASSDHSGD. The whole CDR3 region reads CASSDHSGDTQYF.

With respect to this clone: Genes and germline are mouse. The sequenced CDR3 bases are TGTGCCTGGAGTCTCGCAGGGGAGAGCGAC. This codes for CAWSLAGESD. The whole CDR3 protein is CAWSLAGESDTQYF. The chain carries TRBV31 and TRBJ2-5, with a weak D call TRBD1 (6 bases). The read comes to an end 4 residues before the CDR3 does, leaving the germline J gene to fill in the end. This CDR3 spans 14 amino acids. The V gene's germline CDR1 is GKSSPN and CDR2 SITVG.

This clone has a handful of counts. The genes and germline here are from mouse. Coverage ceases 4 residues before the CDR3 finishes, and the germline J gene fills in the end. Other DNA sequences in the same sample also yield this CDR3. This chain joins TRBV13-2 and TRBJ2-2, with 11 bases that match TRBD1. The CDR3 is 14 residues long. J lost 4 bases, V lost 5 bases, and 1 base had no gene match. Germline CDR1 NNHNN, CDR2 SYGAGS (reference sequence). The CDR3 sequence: CASGGQGGTGQLYF. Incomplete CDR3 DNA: TGTGCCAGCGGGGGACAGGGGGGCACCGGG.